One TCR beta chain is described in this entry. Sample-barcoded 5' priming and a J-beta primer mix drove a second PCR of about 6 to 12 cycles. TCRdb passed the 5' RACE reads through MiXCR, listing each CDR3 protein once. The repertoire consists of around 1,000,000 distinct CDR3 sequences, with 20% to 25% occurring once and the leading ten covering approximately 0.71%. This sample is part of a study of blood T cells in healthy people across ages. The CDR3 is 11 amino acids. CDR1 and CDR2 (germline): SQVTM, ANQGSEA. With 4 bases removed from V and 10 bases from J, the gap between germline ends came to 11 bases. These data were also filed under a second study, of T cells of mothers and their children. That source reports: The TCR beta CDR3 read count exceeded 9.5 million for each mother and was a few million for each child.

This clonotype was obtained from a girl aged 2 to 10 in good health. The chain has TRBV29-1 and TRBJ2-1; D call uncertain. The specimen was blood. CDR3 nucleotide sequence: TGCAGCGTTGGAGCCGGTTGGGAGCAGTTCTTC. Translated: CSVGAGWEQFF.